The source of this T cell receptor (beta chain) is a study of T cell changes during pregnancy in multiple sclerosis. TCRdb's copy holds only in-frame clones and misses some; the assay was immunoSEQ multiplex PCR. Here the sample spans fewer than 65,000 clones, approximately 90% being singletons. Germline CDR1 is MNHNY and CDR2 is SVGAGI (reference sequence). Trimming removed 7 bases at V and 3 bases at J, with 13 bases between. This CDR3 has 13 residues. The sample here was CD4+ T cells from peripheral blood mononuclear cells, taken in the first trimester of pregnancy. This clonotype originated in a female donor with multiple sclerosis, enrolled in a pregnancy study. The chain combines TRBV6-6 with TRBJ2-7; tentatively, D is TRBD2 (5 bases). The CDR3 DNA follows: TGTGCCAGCAACCCTCGCGAGGGCTACGAGCAGTACTTC. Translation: CASNPREGYEQYF.